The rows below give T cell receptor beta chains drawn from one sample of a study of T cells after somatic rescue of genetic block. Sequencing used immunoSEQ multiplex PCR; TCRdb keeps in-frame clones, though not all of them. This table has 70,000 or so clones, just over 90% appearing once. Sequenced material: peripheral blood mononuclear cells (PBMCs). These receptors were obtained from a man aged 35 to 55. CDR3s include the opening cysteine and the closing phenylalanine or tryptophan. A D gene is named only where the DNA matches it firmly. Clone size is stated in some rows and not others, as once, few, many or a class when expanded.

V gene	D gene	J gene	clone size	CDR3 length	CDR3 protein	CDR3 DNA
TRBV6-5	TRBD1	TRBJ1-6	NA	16	CASSYSFRTGNSPLHF	TGTGCCAGCAGTTACTCGTTCCGGACAGGGAATTCACCCCTCCACTTT
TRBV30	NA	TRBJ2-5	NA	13	CAWSRDIQETQYF	TGTGCCTGGAGTAGGGACATCCAAGAGACCCAGTACTTC
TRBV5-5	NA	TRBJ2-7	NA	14	CASSRGVLPREQYF	TGTGCCAGCAGCCGAGGGGTCCTGCCCCGCGAGCAGTACTTC
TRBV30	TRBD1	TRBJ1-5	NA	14	CAWARQGASQPQHF	TGTGCCTGGGCTCGGCAGGGGGCGAGTCAGCCCCAGCATTTT
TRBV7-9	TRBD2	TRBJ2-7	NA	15	CASSLLAGGTYEQYF	TGTGCCAGCAGCCTTCTAGCGGGGGGGACCTACGAGCAGTACTTC
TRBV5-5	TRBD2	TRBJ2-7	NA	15	CASSFSLAGSYEQYF	TGTGCCAGCAGCTTCTCGCTAGCGGGTTCCTACGAGCAGTACTTC
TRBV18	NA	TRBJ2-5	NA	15	CASSRTSDPGETQYF	TGTGCCAGCTCACGTACATCCGACCCGGGGGAGACCCAGTACTTC
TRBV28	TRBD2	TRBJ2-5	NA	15	CASSPHRAGTETQYF	TGTGCCAGCAGTCCCCACCGAGCGGGAACAGAGACCCAGTACTTC
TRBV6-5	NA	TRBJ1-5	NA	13	CASSSNKWQPQHF	TGTGCCAGCAGTTCAAATAAGTGGCAGCCCCAGCATTTT
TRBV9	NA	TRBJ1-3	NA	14	CASSASPDSSVLYF	TGTGCCAGCAGCGCCTCCCCCGACAGTTCGGTCCTATATTTT
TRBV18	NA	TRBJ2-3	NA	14	CASSPLVPTHTQYF	TGTGCCAGCTCACCACTAGTTCCAACACATACGCAGTATTTT
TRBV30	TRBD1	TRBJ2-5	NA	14	CAWMGAGGQETQYF	TGTGCCTGGATGGGGGCAGGGGGCCAAGAGACCCAGTACTTC
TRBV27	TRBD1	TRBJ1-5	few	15	CASSPGQGFNQPQHF	TGTGCCAGCAGCCCCGGACAGGGTTTCAACCAGCCCCAGCATTTT
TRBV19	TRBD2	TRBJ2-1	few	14	CASSPVGGVGEQFF	TGTGCCAGTAGCCCCGTGGGAGGGGTTGGTGAGCAGTTCTTC
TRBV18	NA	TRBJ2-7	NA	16	CASSPQTGRSSYEQYF	TGTGCCAGCTCGCCCCAGACAGGCCGGAGCTCCTACGAGCAGTACTTC
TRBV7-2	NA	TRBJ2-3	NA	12	CASSRYTDTQYF	TGTGCCAGCAGCCGATACACAGATACGCAGTATTTT
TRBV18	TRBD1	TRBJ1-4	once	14	CASSTGTGNEKLFF	TGTGCCAGCTCGACCGGGACAGGGAATGAAAAACTGTTTTTT
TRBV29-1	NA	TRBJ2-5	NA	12	CSVDHSQETQYF	TGCAGCGTTGATCACAGCCAAGAGACCCAGTACTTC
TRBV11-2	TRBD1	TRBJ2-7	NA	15	CASSIGTGDLYEQYF	TGTGCCAGCAGCATCGGGACAGGGGACCTATACGAGCAGTACTTC
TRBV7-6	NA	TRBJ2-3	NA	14	CASSLRLGGDTQYF	TGTGCCAGCAGCTTAAGACTGGGAGGAGATACGCAGTATTTT
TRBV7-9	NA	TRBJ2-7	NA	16	CASSFLDSSTTYEQYF	TGTGCCAGCAGCTTTTTGGACAGCAGTACAACTTACGAGCAGTACTTC
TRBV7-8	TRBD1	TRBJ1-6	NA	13	CASSFRGISPLHF	TGTGCCAGCAGCTTCAGGGGGATTTCACCCCTCCACTTT
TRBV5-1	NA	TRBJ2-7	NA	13	CASRPDPSYEQYF	TGCGCCAGCAGGCCCGACCCTTCCTACGAGCAGTACTTC
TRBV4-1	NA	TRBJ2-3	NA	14	CASSHRGGTDTQYF	TGCGCCAGCAGCCACCGAGGAGGGACAGATACGCAGTATTTT
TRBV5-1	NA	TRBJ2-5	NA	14	CASSPGAARETQYF	TGCGCCAGCAGCCCCGGGGCAGCTAGGGAGACCCAGTACTTC
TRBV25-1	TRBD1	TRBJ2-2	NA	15	CASSELRGHTGELFF	TGTGCCAGCAGTGAATTAAGGGGGCACACCGGGGAGCTGTTTTTT
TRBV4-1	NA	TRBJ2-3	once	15	CASSQVSAATDTQYF	TGCGCCAGCAGCCAAGTATCGGCGGCCACAGATACGCAGTATTTT
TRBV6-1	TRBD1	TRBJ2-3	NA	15	CASSEGTGATDTQYF	TGTGCCAGCAGTGAAGGGACAGGGGCCACAGATACGCAGTATTTT
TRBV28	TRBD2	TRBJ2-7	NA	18	CASSLQAPGAGARYEQYF	TGTGCCAGCAGTTTACAGGCCCCAGGAGCGGGAGCACGCTACGAGCAGTACTTC
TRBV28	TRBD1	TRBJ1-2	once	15	CASSSPGQGAGGYTF	TGTGCCAGCAGTTCCCCCGGACAGGGGGCGGGTGGCTACACCTTC
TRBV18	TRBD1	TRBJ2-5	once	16	CASSPEDRAIGETQYF	TGTGCCAGCTCACCAGAGGACAGGGCTATAGGAGAGACCCAGTACTTC
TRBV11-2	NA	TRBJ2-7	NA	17	CASSLDLGFRGGYEQYF	TGTGCCAGCAGCTTAGATCTCGGTTTCAGGGGGGGCTACGAGCAGTACTTC
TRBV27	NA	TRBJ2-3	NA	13	CASSLQFTDTQYF	TGTGCCAGCAGTTTGCAGTTTACAGATACGCAGTATTTT
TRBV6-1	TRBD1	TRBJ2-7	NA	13	CASIQGFTYEQYF	TGTGCCAGTATACAGGGGTTCACCTACGAGCAGTACTTC
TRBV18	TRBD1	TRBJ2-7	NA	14	CASSGDRGLDEQYF	TGTGCCAGCTCAGGGGACAGGGGGCTTGACGAGCAGTACTTC
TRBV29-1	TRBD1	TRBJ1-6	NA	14	CSVEAGTGGSPLHF	TGCAGCGTTGAAGCCGGGACAGGGGGTTCACCCCTCCACTTT
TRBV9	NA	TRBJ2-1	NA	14	CASSRGTPVDEQFF	TGTGCCAGCAGCCGTGGTACACCCGTCGATGAGCAGTTCTTC
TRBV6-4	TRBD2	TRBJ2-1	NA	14	CASSVAGGRNEQFF	TGTGCCAGCAGTGTAGCGGGGGGGCGCAATGAGCAGTTCTTC
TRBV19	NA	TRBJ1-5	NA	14	CASSLAGVRQPQHF	TGTGCCAGTAGTTTGGCGGGGGTAAGACAGCCCCAGCATTTT
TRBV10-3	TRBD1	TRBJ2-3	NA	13	CAISERTGDTQYF	TGTGCCATCAGTGAGCGGACAGGGGATACGCAGTATTTT
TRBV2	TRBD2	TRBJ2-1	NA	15	CASREGTSRYNEQFF	TGTGCCAGCAGAGAAGGGACTAGCAGGTACAATGAGCAGTTCTTC
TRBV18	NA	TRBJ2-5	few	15	CASSPGQGPTETQYF	TGTGCCAGCTCACCGGGCCAGGGTCCTACAGAGACCCAGTACTTC
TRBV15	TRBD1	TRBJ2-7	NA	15	CATSREGGQGYEQYF	TGTGCCACCAGCAGAGAGGGGGGACAGGGATACGAGCAGTACTTC
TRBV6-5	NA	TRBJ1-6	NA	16	CASSYSSRTAPSPLHF	TGTGCCAGCAGTTACTCTTCGAGGACAGCTCCTTCACCCCTCCACTTT
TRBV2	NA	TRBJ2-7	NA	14	CASRGDGGPYEQYF	TGTGCCAGCAGGGGGGACGGGGGTCCCTACGAGCAGTACTTC
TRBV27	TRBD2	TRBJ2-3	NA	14	CASRGLAVTDTQYF	TGTGCCAGCAGAGGACTAGCGGTCACAGATACGCAGTATTTT
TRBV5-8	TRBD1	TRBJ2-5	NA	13	CASSTDRAETQYF	TGTGCCAGCAGCACGGACAGGGCCGAGACCCAGTACTTC